These 7 T cell receptor beta chains originate from one sample sequenced in a study of blood T cell repertoires in COVID-19. Sequenced by immunoSEQ multiplex PCR; TCRdb stores in-frame clones only, minus some. The data hold around 100,000 clones, with around 90% observed a single time. The specimen was peripheral blood. The receptors were gathered from a woman of 80 years or more with acute or convalescent COVID-19.

The chain uses TRBV6-6 and TRBJ1-2; D is ambiguous. V was pared by 2 bases and J by 6 bases, with 10 bases between. Germline V gives CDR1 MNHNY, CDR2 SVGAGI (reference sequence). This CDR3 contains 13 residues. CDR3 coding DNA: TGTGCCAGCAGTTACGAGGGTGAGAATGGCTACACCTTC. Translation gives CASSYEGENGYTF.

The sample holds a few counts of this clone. V and J are TRBV2 and TRBJ1-2; 7 bases are shared with TRBD1. Germline V gene sequence: CDR1 SNHLY, CDR2 FYNNEI. Trimming removed 6 bases from V and 9 bases from J; junction bases left unmatched: 1. This CDR3 comprises 10 residues. The CDR3 DNA follows: TGTGCCAGCAGGACAGGGAGCTACACCTTC. This encodes CASRTGSYTF.

The chain couples TRBV5-1 to TRBJ1-3; no definite D call. This CDR3 is 14 amino acids long. V was cut by 4 bases and J by 1 base, with 9 bases left in between. CDR1 is SGHRS, CDR2 YFSETQ, per germline. The CDR3 is CASSLGESGNTIYF. DNA for the CDR3: TGCGCCAGCAGCCTAGGAGAATCTGGAAACACCATATATTTT.

The chain is built from TRBV27 and TRBJ2-3; D is possibly TRBD2 (6 bases). The germline CDR1 and CDR2 sequences are MNHEY and SMNVEV (reference sequence). The ends were cut back, 3 bases at V and 4 bases at J, with 17 bases in the middle. The CDR3 contains 16 residues. The CDR3 coding sequence is TGTGCCAGCAGTTTTATCCGAGGAGGGAACGCAGATACGCAGTATTTT. Protein: CASSFIRGGNADTQYF.

The V call is TRBV5-1, the J call TRBJ1-3; D may be TRBD1 (5 bases). The length of the CDR3 is 17 residues. From germline, CDR1 is SGHRS and CDR2 YFSETQ. V was shortened by 0 bases and J by 2 bases, with 15 bases between the two germline ends. CDR3 region: CASSLERAGIPGNTIYF. DNA of the CDR3: TGCGCCAGCAGCTTGGAACGGGCAGGGATCCCTGGAAACACCATATATTTT.

The chain links TRBV10-3 to TRBJ2-2; D possibly corresponds to TRBD2 (6 bases). This CDR3 spans 14 amino acids. With 9 bases removed from V and 3 bases from J, the gap between germline ends came to 14 bases. Germline V gives CDR1 ENHRY, CDR2 SYGVKD. CDR3 residues: CAILRDLYTGELFF. The CDR3 bases are TGTGCCATTCTCCGGGACTTGTACACCGGGGAGCTGTTTTTT.

This clone appeared a single time. The chain is built from TRBV15 and TRBJ2-1; no clear D. CDR3 size: 12 residues. V shed 0 bases and J shed 12 bases, with 9 bases lying between them. Germline V gene sequence: CDR1 LNHNV, CDR2 YYDKDF (reference sequence). CDR3 region: CATSREFARQFF. The CDR3 DNA reads as TGTGCCACCAGCAGAGAATTCGCTAGGCAGTTCTTC.